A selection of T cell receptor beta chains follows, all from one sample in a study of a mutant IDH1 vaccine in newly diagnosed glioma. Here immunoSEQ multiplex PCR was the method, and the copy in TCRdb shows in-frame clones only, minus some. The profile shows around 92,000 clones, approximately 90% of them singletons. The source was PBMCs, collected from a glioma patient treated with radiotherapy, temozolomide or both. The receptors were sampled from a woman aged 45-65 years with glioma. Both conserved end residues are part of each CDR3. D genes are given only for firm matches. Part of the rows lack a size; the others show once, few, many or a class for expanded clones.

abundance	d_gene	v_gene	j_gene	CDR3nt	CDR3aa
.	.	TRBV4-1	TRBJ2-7	TGCGCCAGCAGCCCTCTGGCCGGGACAAGAGAGCAGTACTTC	CASSPLAGTREQYF
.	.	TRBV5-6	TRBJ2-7	TGTGCCAGCAGCTTCTCCGGAAGCTCCTACGAGCAGTACTTC	CASSFSGSSYEQYF
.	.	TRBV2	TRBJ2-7	TGTGCCAGCACACCGGACTCCTACGAGCAGTACTTC	CASTPDSYEQYF
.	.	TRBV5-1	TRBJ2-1	TGCGCCAGCAGCTCGAATCCTAGCGACTCCTACAATGAGCAGTTCTTC	CASSSNPSDSYNEQFF
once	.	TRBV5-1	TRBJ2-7	TGCGCCAGCCACCAGGTTTCCTACGAGCAGTACTTC	CASHQVSYEQYF
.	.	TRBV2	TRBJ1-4	TGTGCCAGCAGTGAAGTCCAGGCGAAGCAGGAAAAACTGTTTTTT	CASSEVQAKQEKLFF
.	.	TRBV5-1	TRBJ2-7	TGCGCCAGCAGCTTTACGGCAGGGGCCAAGGACGAGCAGTACTTC	CASSFTAGAKDEQYF
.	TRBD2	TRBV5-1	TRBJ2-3	TGCGCCAGCAGCCCGGAGGTAGCGGGAGGGCCTCGGGATACGCAGTATTTT	CASSPEVAGGPRDTQYF
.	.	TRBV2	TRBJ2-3	TGTGCCAGCGCCTGGGACTCCACAGATACGCAGTATTTT	CASAWDSTDTQYF
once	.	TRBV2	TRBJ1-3	TGTGCCAGCACCCAAGGCAACTCTGGAAACACCATATATTTT	CASTQGNSGNTIYF
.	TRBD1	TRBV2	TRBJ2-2	TGTGCCAGCAGAACCGGGACAGGGATGACCGGGGAGCTGTTTTTT	CASRTGTGMTGELFF
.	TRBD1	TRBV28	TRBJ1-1	TGTGCCAGCACTATCTGGGGGGACAGGGGTTACACTGAAGCTTTCTTT	CASTIWGDRGYTEAFF
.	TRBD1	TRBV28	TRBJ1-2	TGTGCCAGCAGTTTTGGAGGGACAGGATCGAGAGTGGGTGGCTACACCTTC	CASSFGGTGSRVGGYTF
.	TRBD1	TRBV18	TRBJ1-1	TGTGCCAGCTCGGGGGGACAGGCGGCGAACACTGAAGCTTTCTTT	CASSGGQAANTEAFF
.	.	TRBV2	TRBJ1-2	TGTGCCAGCAGTGATGTTTGGGGGTTCCGTGGCTACACCTTC	CASSDVWGFRGYTF
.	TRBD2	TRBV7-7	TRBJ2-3	TGTGCTAGCAGCCCGACTAGCGGGAGGCCCGCAGATACGCAGTATTTT	CASSPTSGRPADTQYF
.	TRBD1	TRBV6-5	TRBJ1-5	TGTGCCAGCAGTACGACAGGGGTAAGTCAGCCCCAGCATTTT	CASSTTGVSQPQHF
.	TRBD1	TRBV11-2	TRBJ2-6	TGTGCCAGCAGCACCCGACAGGGATCTGGGGCCAACGTCCTGACTTTC	CASSTRQGSGANVLTF
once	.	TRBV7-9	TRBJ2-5	TGTGCCAGCAGCCCAGGCGGAATGGGGGAGACCCAGTACTTC	CASSPGGMGETQYF
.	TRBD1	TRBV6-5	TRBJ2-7	TGTGCCAGCCACACAGGGGTCGGCTCCTACGAGCAGTACTTC	CASHTGVGSYEQYF
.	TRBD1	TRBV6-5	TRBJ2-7	TGTGCCAGCAGTTACGTCGAGACAGGGTCCGAGCAGTACTTC	CASSYVETGSEQYF
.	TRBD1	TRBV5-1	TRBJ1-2	TGCGCCAGCAGCGACGGGACAGGGACTGGCTACACCTTC	CASSDGTGTGYTF
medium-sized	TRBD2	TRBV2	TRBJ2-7	TGTGCCAGCAGTGCGAGCGGGAGCTACGAGCAGTACTTC	CASSASGSYEQYF
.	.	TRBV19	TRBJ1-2	TGTGCCAGTAGTTCGCAAACCCAGGGCGCCAGCTATGGCTACACCTTC	CASSSQTQGASYGYTF
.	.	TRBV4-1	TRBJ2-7	TGCGCCAGCAGCCCCTCTTACAGGACTTCCTACGAGCAGTACTTC	CASSPSYRTSYEQYF
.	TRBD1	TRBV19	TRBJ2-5	TGTGCCAGTGGCGGACAGGGAAGGTTAGGGACCCAGTACTTC	CASGGQGRLGTQYF
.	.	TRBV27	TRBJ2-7	TGTGCCAGCAGTTTATTGGGGTCTGGCTACGAGCAGTACTTC	CASSLLGSGYEQYF
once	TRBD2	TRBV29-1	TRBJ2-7	TGCAGCGTTGACGGACTAGCGGGAGTAGATGAGCAGTACTTC	CSVDGLAGVDEQYF
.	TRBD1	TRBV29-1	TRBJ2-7	TGCAGTTTCCGGACAGGCTACGAGCAGTACTTC	CSFRTGYEQYF
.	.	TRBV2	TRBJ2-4	TGTGCCAGCAGGGAGACTGGGCAGATTAAAAACATTCAGTACTTC	CASRETGQIKNIQYF
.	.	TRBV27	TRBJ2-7	TGTGCCAGCAGTGCCGGGACCCCTTACGAGCAGTACTTC	CASSAGTPYEQYF
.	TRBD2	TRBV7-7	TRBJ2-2	TGTGCTAGCAGCTCCCAGCGGGAGAGATACACCGGGGAGCTGTTTTTT	CASSSQRERYTGELFF
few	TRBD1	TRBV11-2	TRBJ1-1	TGTGCCAGCAGCTCAATCCGACAGGGGAACACTGAAGCTTTCTTT	CASSSIRQGNTEAFF
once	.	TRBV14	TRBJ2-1	TGTGCCAGCAGCCAAGGGTCCTGGGGGAGGCAGTTCTTC	CASSQGSWGRQFF
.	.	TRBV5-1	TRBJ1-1	TGCGCCAGCACCGCCGGGACTGGGAACACTGAAGCTTTCTTT	CASTAGTGNTEAFF
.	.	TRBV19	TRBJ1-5	TGTGCCAGTAGTTTCGGGGGCGGGAACAATGGTCAGCCCCAGCATTTT	CASSFGGGNNGQPQHF
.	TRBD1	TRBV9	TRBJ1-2	TGTGCCAGCAGCCTTTTCTCACAGGGGGTGTCTGGTGGCTACACCTTC	CASSLFSQGVSGGYTF
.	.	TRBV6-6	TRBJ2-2	TGTGCCAGCAGTCAGGGCGGGAACACCGGGGAGCTGTTTTTT	CASSQGGNTGELFF
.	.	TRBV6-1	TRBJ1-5	TGTGCCACCCTCGAGCACTTTGGCAATCAGCCCCAGCATTTT	CATLEHFGNQPQHF
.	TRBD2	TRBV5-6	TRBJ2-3	TGTGCCAGCAGCCCGGAGAGGGTCAGCGGGAGCGGCGGCACAGATACGCAGTATTTT	CASSPERVSGSGGTDTQYF
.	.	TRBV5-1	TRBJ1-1	TGCGCCAGCAGCTTGGTGGCCGTGAACACTGAAGCTTTCTTT	CASSLVAVNTEAFF
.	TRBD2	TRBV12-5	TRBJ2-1	TGTGCTAGTGGGCTGGGGTCCCATAGCGGGAGGGGAGATGAGCAGTTCTTC	CASGLGSHSGRGDEQFF
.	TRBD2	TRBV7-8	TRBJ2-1	TGTGCCAGCAGCCCCCCGGTAAGGTTCGCGACTAGCGGATCCTACAATGAGCAGTTCTTC	CASSPPVRFATSGSYNEQFF
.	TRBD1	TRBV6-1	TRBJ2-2	TGTGCCAGCAGTGAAGTCAGGGGGTTCACCGGGGAGCTGTTTTTT	CASSEVRGFTGELFF
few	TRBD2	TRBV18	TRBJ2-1	TGTGCCAGCTCATCACCGGGACTAGTTCAAAATGAGCAGTTCTTC	CASSSPGLVQNEQFF
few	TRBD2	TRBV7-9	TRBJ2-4	TGTGCCAGCAGTCCCGGGAGGGGCGAGGGCAAAAACATTCAGTACTTC	CASSPGRGEGKNIQYF
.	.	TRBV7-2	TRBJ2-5	TGTGCCAGCAGCTTCCGGGCCGGGACACCAGGAGAGACCCAGTACTTC	CASSFRAGTPGETQYF
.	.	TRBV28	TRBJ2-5	TGTGCCAGCAGTTCCCTCACGGGCCCAGAGACCCAGTACTTC	CASSSLTGPETQYF
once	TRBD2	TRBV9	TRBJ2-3	TGTGCCAGCAGCGTAGCCCTAGCGGGGCCGATCTATACGCAGTATTTT	CASSVALAGPIYTQYF
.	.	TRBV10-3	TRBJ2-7	TGTGCCATCACCGCGGGGCGGGACTCCTACGAGCAGTACTTC	CAITAGRDSYEQYF
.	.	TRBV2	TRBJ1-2	TGTGCCAGCACAACCTGGGATCTAAAGGAAGATGGCTACACCTTC	CASTTWDLKEDGYTF
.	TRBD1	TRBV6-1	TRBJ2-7	TGTGCCAGCAAGAGAACAGGGGCCTACGAGCAGTACTTC	CASKRTGAYEQYF
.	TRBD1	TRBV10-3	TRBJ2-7	TGTGCCATCAGTGAGGGGACAGGGGCCCAAAGAACCACCTACGAGCAGTACTTC	CAISEGTGAQRTTYEQYF
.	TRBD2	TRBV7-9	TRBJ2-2	TGTGCCAGCAGCTTGGAAGCGGGAGGCCTCGGGGAGCTGTTTTTT	CASSLEAGGLGELFF
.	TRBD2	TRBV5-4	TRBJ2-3	TGTGCCAGCAGGGAGGGGAGGGCAAGGGATACGCAGTATTTT	CASREGRARDTQYF
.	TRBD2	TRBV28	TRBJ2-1	TGTGCCAGCAGGCTTCAAGGACTAGCGGGCCATGAGCAGTTCTTC	CASRLQGLAGHEQFF
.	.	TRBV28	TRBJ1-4	TGTGCCAGCACCCCCCATCCCGGGGGGGTCGAAAAACTGTTTTTT	CASTPHPGGVEKLFF
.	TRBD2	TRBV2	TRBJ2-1	TGTGCCAGCAGCGGGACTAGCGGGAGGTCAAATGAGCAGTTCTTC	CASSGTSGRSNEQFF
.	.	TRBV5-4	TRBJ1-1	TGTGCCAGCAGCTTAATTGCAGATCGGCGGAGGAACACTGAAGCTTTCTTT	CASSLIADRRRNTEAFF